What follows are 2 T cell receptor beta chains derived from one specimen sequenced in a study of OX40 agonist ivuxolimab in advanced cancers. This table comes from immunoSEQ multiplex PCR, and its TCRdb copy is limited to in-frame clones, with some not included. The sample lists just under 85,000 clones; less than 90% were seen once. This specimen was CD4+ or CD8+ T cells sorted from blood, taken in a trial of the OX40 agonist ivuxolimab. The receptors derive from an adult with an advanced solid tumor such as melanoma, head and neck, liver or kidney cancer.

The V call is TRBV5-8, the J call TRBJ2-5, with 12 bases that match TRBD2. In germline, CDR1 is SGHTS, CDR2 YDEGEE. With 1 base clipped from V and 3 bases from J, the junction kept 4 bases outside the gene matches. The CDR3 loop spans 16 amino acids. The chain's CDR3 is CASSLNRLAGEETQYF. The CDR3 region has the DNA TGTGCCAGCAGCTTGAACAGACTAGCGGGGGAAGAGACCCAGTACTTC.

V gene TRBV5-6 combines with J gene TRBJ1-5; D unclear. Trimming removed 1 base at V and 4 bases at J, with 12 bases between. The CDR3 length is 15 residues. The germline V gene encodes CDR1 SGHDT and CDR2 YYEEEE. The CDR3 sequence is CASSLWAPRNQPQHF. The CDR3 DNA is TGTGCCAGCAGCTTGTGGGCCCCGCGGAATCAGCCCCAGCATTTT. Using reference TRBV5-6 and TRBJ1-5 for the parts outside the CDR3, the full variable domain is DAGVTQSPTHLIKTRGQQVTLRCSPKSGHDTVSWYQQALGQGPQFIFQYYEEEERQRGNFPDRFSGHQFPNYSSELNVNALLLGDSALYLCASSLWAPRNQPQHFGDGTRLSIL.